The present TCR beta chain was sequenced within a study of memory CD4+ T cells and cytomegalovirus serostatus. Study-wide background: Healthy Belgian adult donors included fewer than 10 CMV-positive and around 25 CMV-negative people.

In regard to this clone: What it binds is not known.

The data were produced by immunoSEQ multiplex PCR, yet TCRdb's version contains in-frame clones alone and is incomplete. There are roughly 67,000 clones in the sample; approximately 80% occur only once, and 4% to 5% lies in the top ten. The sort gate was single viable CD3+CD4+CD8-CD45RO+ cells for memory CD4+ T cells. From germline, CDR1 is MNHEY and CDR2 SMNVEV (reference sequence). J was trimmed by 6 bases and V by 7 bases; bases with no gene match: 7. The CDR3 consists of 13 residues. General study results and limits: The CMV-associated TCR signature appears largely within the CD4+ memory repertoire.

The chain recombines TRBV27 with TRBJ1-1, with 8 bases matching TRBD1. This TCR was sampled from an adult in good health and CMV-seropositive. The sequenced sample was memory CD4+ T cells from blood. The CDR3 sequence: CASNARDRPEAFF. As DNA, the CDR3 is TGTGCCAGCAACGCCCGGGACAGGCCTGAAGCTTTCTTT.